A single sample gave rise to the 8 T cell receptor beta chains below, sequenced in a study of blood T cell repertoires in COVID-19. Profiled with immunoSEQ multiplex PCR; TCRdb holds only in-frame clones, not every one. The data show 150,000 to 200,000 clones, with around 89% seen just once and about a quarter held by the top ten. Sample: peripheral blood. The origin of the receptors is a man aged 55 to 70 with acute or convalescent COVID-19.

J is TRBJ1-6 and V is TRBV5-4, with TRBD1 identical over 8 bases. This CDR3 comprises 14 residues. Trimming removed 3 bases from V and 9 bases from J; junction bases left unmatched: 5. CDR1 SGHNT and CDR2 YYREEE come from the germline V gene (reference sequence). The CDR3 DNA is TGTGCCAGCAGCTCCGACAGGGGAGGTTCACCCCTCCACTTT. The encoded protein is CASSSDRGGSPLHF.

This chain connects TRBV10-3 to TRBJ2-5, with 14 nucleotides matching TRBD2. Per germline, CDR1 ENHRY and CDR2 SYGVKD. The junction had 2 bases not matched to a gene; V was cut back by 6 bases and J by 2 bases. The CDR3 spans 15 residues. The CDR3 region has the DNA TGTGCCATCAGCCGACTAGCGGGGGGGCAAGAGACCCAGTACTTC. This sequence encodes CAISRLAGGQETQYF.

This clone was seen a single time. The genes are TRBV5-4 and TRBJ2-7, with TRBD2 as a possible D gene (7 bases). The CDR3 consists of 14 residues. The germline CDR1 and CDR2 sequences are SGHNT and YYREEE (reference sequence). The V and J ends lost 1 base and 1 base respectively, with 9 bases between them. The CDR3 loop is CASSLRGGSYEQYF. For the CDR3, the DNA is TGTGCCAGCAGCTTGAGGGGGGGGTCCTACGAGCAGTACTTC.

This chain joins TRBV10-2 and TRBJ2-4; tentatively, D is TRBD1 (5 bases). The V end lost 7 bases, the J end lost 5 bases, and 9 bases lay between the germline ends. Per the germline V gene, CDR1 is WSHSY and CDR2 is SAAADI. CDR3 length: 12 amino acids. The CDR3 nucleotides are TGCGCCAGCACAGGGCCCCAAAACATTCAGTACTTC. It yields the protein CASTGPQNIQYF.

The chain combines TRBV5-1 with TRBJ1-2; D gene uncertain. The CDR3 sequence is 15 residues long. The V end lost 0 bases, the J end lost 6 bases, and 15 bases lay between the germline ends. The germline V gene encodes CDR1 SGHRS and CDR2 YFSETQ. CDR3 loop: CASSLEGGKWDGYTF. The DNA of the CDR3 is TGCGCCAGCAGCTTGGAAGGAGGGAAGTGGGATGGCTACACCTTC.

The chain employs TRBV6-5 and TRBJ1-2, with unresolved D. Germline V gene lookup returns CDR1 MNHEY and CDR2 SVGAGI. V shed 7 bases and J shed 2 bases, with 11 bases lying between them. The length of the CDR3 is 13 residues. The CDR3 DNA reads as TGTGCCAGCACCGAAAGACTGAACTATGGCTACACCTTC. Amino acid sequence: CASTERLNYGYTF.

This clone has more than one count but fewer than ten. The chain uses TRBV5-4 and TRBJ1-6; a weak D match, TRBD1 (5 bases). Germline V gene data show CDR1 as SGHNT and CDR2 as YYREEE (reference sequence). V lost 1 base and J 4 bases, leaving 9 bases between the germline ends. The CDR3 is made up of 15 amino acids. The CDR3 DNA follows: TGTGCCAGCAGCTTGTGGGGGGGATATAATTCACCCCTCCACTTT. Protein: CASSLWGGYNSPLHF. The full variable domain, with the rest looked up from reference TRBV5-4 and TRBJ1-6, is ETGVTQSPTHLIKTRGQQVTLRCSSQSGHNTVSWYQQALGQGPQFIFQYYREEENGRGNFPPRFSGLQFPNYSSELNVNALELDDSALYLCASSLWGGYNSPLHFGNGTRLTVT.

This chain links TRBV5-1 with TRBJ1-1; 7 bases align to TRBD1. Germline CDR1 is SGHRS and CDR2 is YFSETQ. The CDR3 is made up of 16 amino acids. Trimming took 1 base from V and 3 from J; bases not matched to a gene: 9. The CDR3 loop is CASSLLTGSTDTEAFF. The DNA of the CDR3 is TGCGCCAGCAGCTTGTTGACAGGGTCCACGGACACTGAAGCTTTCTTT.